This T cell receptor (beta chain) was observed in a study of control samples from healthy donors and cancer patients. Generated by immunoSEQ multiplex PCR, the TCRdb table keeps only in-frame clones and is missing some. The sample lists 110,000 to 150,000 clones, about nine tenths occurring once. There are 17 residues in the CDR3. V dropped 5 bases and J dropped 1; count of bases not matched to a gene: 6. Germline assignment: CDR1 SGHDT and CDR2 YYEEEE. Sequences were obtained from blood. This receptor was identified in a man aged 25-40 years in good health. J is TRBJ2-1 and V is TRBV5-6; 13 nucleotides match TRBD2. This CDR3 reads CASRETSGGQSYNEQFF. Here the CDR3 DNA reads TGTGCCAGCAGGGAGACTAGCGGGGGGCAATCCTACAATGAGCAGTTCTTC.